This T cell receptor (beta chain) was found in a study of shared clonotypes between healthy human individuals. Study context: Donors consisted of a couple of women and a few men between 18 and 49.

Regarding the study as a whole: Naive subsets usually exceeded memory subsets in estimated richness. Clonotypes that were shared across a handful of donors made up around 5% of naive CD4 clonotypes.

Germline V gene lookup returns CDR1 SGDLS and CDR2 YYNGEE. Losses at the gene ends were 0 bases for V and 8 bases for J; bases not matched to a gene: 7. This CDR3 has 16 residues. Genomic DNA from each subset was divided evenly over several immunoSEQ plates. TCRdb's copy holds only in-frame clones and misses some; the assay was immunoSEQ multiplex PCR. The sample includes over a million clones, about 98.5% of them seen just once. In regard to this clone: The antigen is undetermined.

The receptor was isolated from a man under 40 in good health. The chain joins TRBV9 to TRBJ2-1; 11 bases fit TRBD2. The sequenced sample consisted of naive CD4+ T cells sorted from blood. Indicated subset: CD45RA+ positively selected. Here the CDR3 reads CASSVAPSGRYDEQFF. The CDR3 DNA reads TGTGCCAGCAGCGTAGCGCCTAGCGGGAGGTACGATGAGCAGTTCTTC.